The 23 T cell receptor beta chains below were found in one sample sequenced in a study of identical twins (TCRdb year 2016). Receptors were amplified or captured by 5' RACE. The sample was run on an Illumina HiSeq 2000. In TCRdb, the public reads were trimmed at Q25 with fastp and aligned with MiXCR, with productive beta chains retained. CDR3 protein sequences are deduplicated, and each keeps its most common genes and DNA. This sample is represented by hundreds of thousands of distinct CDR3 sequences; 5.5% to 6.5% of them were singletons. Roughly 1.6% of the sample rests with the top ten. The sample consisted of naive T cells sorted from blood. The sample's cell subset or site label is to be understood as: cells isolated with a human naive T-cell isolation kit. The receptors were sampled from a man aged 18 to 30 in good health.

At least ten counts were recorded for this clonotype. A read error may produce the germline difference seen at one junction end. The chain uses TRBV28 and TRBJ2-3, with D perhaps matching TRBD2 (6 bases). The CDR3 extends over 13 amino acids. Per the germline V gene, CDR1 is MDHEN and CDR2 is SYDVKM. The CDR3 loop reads CASSLATGDRQYF. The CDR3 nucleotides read TGTGCCAGCAGCCTCGCCACGGGGGATAGGCAGTATTTT. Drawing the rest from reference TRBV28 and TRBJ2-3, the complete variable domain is DVKVTQSSRYLVKRTGEKVFLECVQDMDHENMFWYRQDPGLGLRLIYFSYDVKMKEKGDIPEGYSVSREKKERFSLILESASTNQTSMYLCASSLATGDRQYFGPGTRLTVL.

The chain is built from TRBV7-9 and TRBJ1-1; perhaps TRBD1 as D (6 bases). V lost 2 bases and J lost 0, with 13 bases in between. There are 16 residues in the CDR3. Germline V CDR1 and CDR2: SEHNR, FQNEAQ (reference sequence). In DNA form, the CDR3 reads TGTGCCAGCAGCTTAATTGGGGGGCGCCTGAACACTGAAGCTTTCTTT. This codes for CASSLIGGRLNTEAFF.

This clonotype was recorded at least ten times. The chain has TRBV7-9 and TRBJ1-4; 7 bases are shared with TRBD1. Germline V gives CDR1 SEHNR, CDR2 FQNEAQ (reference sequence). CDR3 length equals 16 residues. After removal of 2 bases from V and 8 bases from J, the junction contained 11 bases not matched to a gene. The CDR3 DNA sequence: TGTGCCAGCAGCTTACGTAGCGGCAGGGGGAGAGAAAAACTGTTTTTT. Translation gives CASSLRSGRGREKLFF.

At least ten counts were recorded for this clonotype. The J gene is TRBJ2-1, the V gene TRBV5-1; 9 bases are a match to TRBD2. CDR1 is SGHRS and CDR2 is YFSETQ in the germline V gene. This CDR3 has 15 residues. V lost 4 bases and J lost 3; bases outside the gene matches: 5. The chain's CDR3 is CASSRTSGFYNEQFF. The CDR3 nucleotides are TGCGCCAGCAGCCGCACTAGCGGGTTCTACAATGAGCAGTTCTTC. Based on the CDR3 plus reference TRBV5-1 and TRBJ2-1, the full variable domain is KAGVTQTPRYLIKTRGQQVTLSCSPISGHRSVSWYQQTPGQGLQFLFEYFSETQRNKGNFPGRFSGRQFSNSRSEMNVSTLELGDSALYLCASSRTSGFYNEQFFGPGTRLTVL.

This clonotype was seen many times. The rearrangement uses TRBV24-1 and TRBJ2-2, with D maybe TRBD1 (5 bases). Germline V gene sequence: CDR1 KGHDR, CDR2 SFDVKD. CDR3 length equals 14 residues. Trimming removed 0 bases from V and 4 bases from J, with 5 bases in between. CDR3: CATSDLRGTGELFF. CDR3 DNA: TGTGCCACCAGTGATTTGAGGGGCACCGGGGAGCTGTTTTTT.

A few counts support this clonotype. The chain's CDR3 is CSARGSVGLAGAGEQFF. In DNA, the CDR3 is TGCAGTGCTAGAGGCTCGGTAGGACTAGCGGGAGCGGGTGAGCAGTTCTTC. The gene calls are TRBV20-1 and TRBJ2-1; 13 nucleotides match TRBD2. J was trimmed by 9 bases and V by 1 base; bases with no gene match: 12. Germline values: CDR1 DFQATT, CDR2 SNEGSKA (reference sequence). This CDR3 is 17 amino acids long.

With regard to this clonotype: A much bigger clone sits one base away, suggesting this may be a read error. The CDR3 is CARRLDRGRQELFF. CDR3 nucleotides: TGTGCCAGGCGTCTTGACCGAGGGCGCCAGGAGCTGTTTTTT. The genes are TRBV28 and TRBJ2-2; a weak D match, TRBD2 (5 bases). The CDR3 consists of 14 residues. Germline V gene lookup returns CDR1 MDHEN and CDR2 SYDVKM. Trimming removed 9 bases from V and 10 bases from J, with 21 bases in between.

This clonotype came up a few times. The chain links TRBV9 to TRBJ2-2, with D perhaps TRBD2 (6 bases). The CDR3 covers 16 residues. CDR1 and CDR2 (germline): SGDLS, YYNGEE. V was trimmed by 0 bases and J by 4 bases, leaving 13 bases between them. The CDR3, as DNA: TGTGCCAGCAGCGTAGCGGGGGTTATCAGCACCGGGGAGCTGTTTTTT. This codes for CASSVAGVISTGELFF.

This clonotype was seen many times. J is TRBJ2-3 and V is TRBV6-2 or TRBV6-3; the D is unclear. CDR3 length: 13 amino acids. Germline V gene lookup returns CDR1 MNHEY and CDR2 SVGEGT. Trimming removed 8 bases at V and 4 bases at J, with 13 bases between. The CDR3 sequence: CASWSSIADTQYF. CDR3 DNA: TGTGCCAGCTGGAGTAGCATCGCAGATACGCAGTATTTT.

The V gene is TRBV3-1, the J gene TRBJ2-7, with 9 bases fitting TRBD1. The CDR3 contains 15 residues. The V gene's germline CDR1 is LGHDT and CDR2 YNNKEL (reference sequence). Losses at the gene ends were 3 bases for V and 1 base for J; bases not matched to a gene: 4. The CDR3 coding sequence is TGTGCCAGCAGCCACCCCGGGACAGGGTCCTACGAGCAGTACTTC. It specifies CASSHPGTGSYEQYF.

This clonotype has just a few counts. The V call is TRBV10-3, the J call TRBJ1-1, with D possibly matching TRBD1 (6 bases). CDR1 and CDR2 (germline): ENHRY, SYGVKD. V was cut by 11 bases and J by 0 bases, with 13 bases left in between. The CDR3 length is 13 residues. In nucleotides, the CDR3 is TGTGCCGGCAGGGGAGAGATGAACACTGAAGCTTTCTTT. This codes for CAGRGEMNTEAFF.

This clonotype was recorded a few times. This CDR3 reads CASSLAHYDGYTF. The CDR3 nucleotides read TGTGCCAGCAGTTTAGCGCATTATGATGGCTACACCTTC. V and J are TRBV12-3 or TRBV12-4 and TRBJ1-2; no reliable D call. This CDR3 comprises 13 residues. V was shortened by 0 bases and J by 6 bases, with 8 bases between the two germline ends.

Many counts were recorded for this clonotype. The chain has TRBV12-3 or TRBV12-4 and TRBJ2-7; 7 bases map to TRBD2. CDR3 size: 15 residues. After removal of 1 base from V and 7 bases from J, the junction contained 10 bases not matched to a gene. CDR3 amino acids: CASSLGPAGPPEQYV. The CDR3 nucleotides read TGTGCCAGCAGTTTAGGCCCAGCGGGACCCCCGGAGCAGTACGTC.

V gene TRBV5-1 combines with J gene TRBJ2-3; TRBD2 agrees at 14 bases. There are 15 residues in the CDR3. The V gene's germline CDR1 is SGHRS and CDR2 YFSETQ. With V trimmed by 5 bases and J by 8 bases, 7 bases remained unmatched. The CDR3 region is CASRPGTSGGGTQYF. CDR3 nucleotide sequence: TGCGCCAGCAGACCCGGGACTAGCGGGGGAGGTACGCAGTATTTT. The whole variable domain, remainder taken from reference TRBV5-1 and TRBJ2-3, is KAGVTQTPRYLIKTRGQQVTLSCSPISGHRSVSWYQQTPGQGLQFLFEYFSETQRNKGNFPGRFSGRQFSNSRSEMNVSTLELGDSALYLCASRPGTSGGGTQYFGPGTRLTVL.

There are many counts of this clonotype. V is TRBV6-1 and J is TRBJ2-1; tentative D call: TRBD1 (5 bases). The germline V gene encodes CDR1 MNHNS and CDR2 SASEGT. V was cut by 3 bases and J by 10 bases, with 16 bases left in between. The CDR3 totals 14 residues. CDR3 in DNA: TGTGCCAGCAGTGATTTTTTGGGGCCGAGGGAGCAGTTCTTC. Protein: CASSDFLGPREQFF.

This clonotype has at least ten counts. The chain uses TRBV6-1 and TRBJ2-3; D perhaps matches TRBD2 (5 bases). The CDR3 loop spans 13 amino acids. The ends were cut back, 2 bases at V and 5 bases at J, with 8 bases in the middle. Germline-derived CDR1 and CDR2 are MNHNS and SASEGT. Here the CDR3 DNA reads TGTGCCAGCAGTGAACGACGGGGAGATACGCAGTATTTT. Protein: CASSERRGDTQYF.

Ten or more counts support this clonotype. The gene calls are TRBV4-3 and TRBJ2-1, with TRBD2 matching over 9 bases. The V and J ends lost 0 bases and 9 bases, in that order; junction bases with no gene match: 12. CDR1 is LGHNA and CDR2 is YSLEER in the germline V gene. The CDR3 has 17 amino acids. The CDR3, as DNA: TGCGCCAGCAGCCAAGACTGGCGGGAGGGCCCAGGGGGTGAGCAGTTCTTC. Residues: CASSQDWREGPGGEQFF.

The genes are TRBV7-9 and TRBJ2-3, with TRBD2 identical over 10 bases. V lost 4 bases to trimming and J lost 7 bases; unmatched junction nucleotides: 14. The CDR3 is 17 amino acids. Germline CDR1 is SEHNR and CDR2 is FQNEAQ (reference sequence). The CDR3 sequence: CASSSLDSGRPAHTQYF. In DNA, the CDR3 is TGTGCCAGCAGCTCTCTCGATAGCGGGAGGCCAGCTCATACGCAGTATTTT.

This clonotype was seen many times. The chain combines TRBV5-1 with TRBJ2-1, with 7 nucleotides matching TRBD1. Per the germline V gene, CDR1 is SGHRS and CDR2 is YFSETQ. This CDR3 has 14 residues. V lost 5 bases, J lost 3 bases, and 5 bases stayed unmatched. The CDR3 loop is CASSKQGNYNEQFF. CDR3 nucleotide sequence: TGCGCCAGCAGTAAACAGGGGAACTACAATGAGCAGTTCTTC. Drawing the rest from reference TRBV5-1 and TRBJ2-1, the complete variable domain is KAGVTQTPRYLIKTRGQQVTLSCSPISGHRSVSWYQQTPGQGLQFLFEYFSETQRNKGNFPGRFSGRQFSNSRSEMNVSTLELGDSALYLCASSKQGNYNEQFFGPGTRLTVL.

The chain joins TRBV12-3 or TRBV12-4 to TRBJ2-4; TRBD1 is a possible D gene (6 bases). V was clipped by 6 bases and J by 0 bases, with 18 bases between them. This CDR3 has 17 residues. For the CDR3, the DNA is TGTGCCAGCAGCGGACGGGACATTACGCTAGCCAAAAACATTCAGTACTTC. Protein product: CASSGRDITLAKNIQYF.

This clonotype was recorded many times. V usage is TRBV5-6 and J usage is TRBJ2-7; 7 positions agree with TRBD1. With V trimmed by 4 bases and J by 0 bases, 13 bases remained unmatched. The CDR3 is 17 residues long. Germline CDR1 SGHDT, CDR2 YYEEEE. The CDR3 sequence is CASSPHPGTVSSYEQYF. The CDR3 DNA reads TGTGCCAGCAGCCCACACCCCGGGACAGTAAGCTCCTACGAGCAGTACTTC.

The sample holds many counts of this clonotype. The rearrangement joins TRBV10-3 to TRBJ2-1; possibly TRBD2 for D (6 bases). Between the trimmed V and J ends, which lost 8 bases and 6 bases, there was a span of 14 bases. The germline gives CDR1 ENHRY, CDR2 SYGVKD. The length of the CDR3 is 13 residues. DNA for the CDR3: TGTGCCATCTTTAGCGGAGGGGCCAATGAGCAGTTCTTC. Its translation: CAIFSGGANEQFF.

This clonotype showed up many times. CDR3 in DNA: TGCGCCAGCAGCGAGGGACAGATTTCACCCCTCCACTTT. Translating gives CASSEGQISPLHF. The chain recombines TRBV5-1 with TRBJ1-6, with 7 bases that match TRBD1. J lost 9 bases, V lost 4 bases, and 4 bases had no gene match. Looked up from germline, CDR1 is SGHRS and CDR2 is YFSETQ. There are 13 residues in the CDR3.